This T cell receptor (beta chain) was sequenced for a study of blood T cell repertoires in COVID-19. Profiled with immunoSEQ multiplex PCR; TCRdb holds only in-frame clones, not every one. The data show some 200,000 clones, around 91% seen once. CDR3 size: 15 residues. The germline gives CDR1 SGHAT, CDR2 FQDESV (reference sequence). V shed 0 bases and J shed 4 bases, with 10 bases lying between them. The chain is built from TRBV11-1 and TRBJ2-1, with D possibly TRBD2 on 6 matching bases. This receptor was identified in a woman aged 18 to 35 who had recovered from COVID-19. Sequences were obtained from PBMCs or T cells enriched from blood (not recorded which). CDR3 protein: CASSLASGRYNEQFF. The DNA for the CDR3 is TGTGCCAGCAGCTTAGCGAGCGGGCGGTACAATGAGCAGTTCTTC.